Listed here are 30 T cell receptor beta chains from one sample, sequenced in a study of blood T cell repertoires in COVID-19. Assay: immunoSEQ multiplex PCR; the TCRdb copy retains only in-frame clones and omits some. The repertoire includes 350,000 to 550,000 clones, 75% to 90% of them detected once, and 1.1% sits in the top ten. The sequencing sample was made of PBMCs or T cells enriched from blood (not recorded which). All receptors come from a man aged 25-40 years who had recovered from COVID-19.

This sequence joins TRBV7-9 and TRBJ2-5; 7 bases match TRBD1. The CDR3 runs to 14 residues. The junction had 13 bases not matched to a gene; V was cut back by 10 bases and J by 5 bases. The germline gives CDR1 SEHNR, CDR2 FQNEAQ (reference sequence). CDR3 protein: CATLQGGHTETQYF. CDR3 DNA: TGTGCCACCCTTCAAGGGGGCCACACGGAGACCCAGTACTTC.

J is TRBJ1-2 and V is TRBV7-8, with D maybe TRBD1 (6 bases). The CDR3 totals 13 residues. Germline-derived CDR1 and CDR2 are SGHVS and FQNEAQ. V shed 5 bases and J shed 4 bases, with 11 bases lying between them. This CDR3 reads CASSPQGPYGYTF. The CDR3 DNA reads as TGTGCCAGCAGCCCACAGGGTCCCTATGGCTACACCTTC.

The chain employs TRBV7-3 and TRBJ1-6, with TRBD1 matching 9 bases. The germline gives CDR1 SGHTA, CDR2 FQGTGA. CDR3 size: 16 residues. With 2 bases clipped from V and 10 bases from J, the junction kept 9 bases outside the gene matches. CDR3 loop: CASSLYGQGKGSPLHF. CDR3 sequence (DNA): TGTGCCAGCAGCTTATACGGACAGGGGAAGGGCTCACCCCTCCACTTT.

This chain connects TRBV28 to TRBJ1-1, with TRBD1 matching over 11 bases. CDR3 length: 16 amino acids. The ends lost 6 bases at V and 4 bases at J; junction bases unmatched: 10. The germline V gene encodes CDR1 MDHEN and CDR2 SYDVKM. CDR3 sequence reads: CASRPLGQGAITEAFF. DNA for the CDR3: TGTGCCAGCAGGCCCCTTGGACAGGGGGCGATCACTGAAGCTTTCTTT.

V and J are TRBV18 and TRBJ1-2; D unclear. V was clipped by 2 bases and J by 7 bases, with 11 bases between them. CDR1 KGHSH and CDR2 LQKENI come from the germline V gene. The CDR3 is 13 amino acids. The CDR3 is CASSPGRSGGYTF. As DNA, the CDR3 is TGTGCCAGCTCACCAGGTCGGTCGGGTGGCTACACCTTC.

The chain uses TRBV24-1 and TRBJ2-3; a weak D match, TRBD2 (6 bases). This CDR3 region has 14 residues. Germline CDR1 KGHDR, CDR2 SFDVKD. Trimming shortened V by 5 bases and J by 3 bases, and 11 bases separated the two germline ends. This CDR3 is CATSAAGGTDTQYF. DNA for the CDR3: TGTGCCACCAGTGCCGCAGGAGGGACAGATACGCAGTATTTT.

The chain joins TRBV2 to TRBJ2-5; 10 bases match TRBD2. The CDR3 extends over 16 amino acids. Germline CDR1 SNHLY, CDR2 FYNNEI. V shed 4 bases and J 1 base; nucleotides not matched to a gene: 6. The CDR3 nucleotides read TGTGCCAGCAGTGCGTTTCTAGCGGGGGTCCAAGAGACCCAGTACTTC. Translated: CASSAFLAGVQETQYF.

V and J are TRBV3-1 (or the pseudogene TRBV3-2) and TRBJ1-2; TRBD1 agrees at 7 bases. The germline V gene has CDR1 LGHDT and CDR2 YNNKEL (reference sequence). This CDR3 region has 14 residues. Losses at the gene ends were 2 bases for V and 8 bases for J; bases not matched to a gene: 8. The chain's CDR3 is CASSQFWDSLGYTF. CDR3 coding DNA: TGTGCCAGCAGCCAATTTTGGGACAGCTTAGGCTACACCTTC.

The rearrangement uses TRBV12-3 or TRBV12-4 and TRBJ1-1; TRBD1 matches 9 bases. The J segment lost 4 bases and the V segment lost 6 bases, leaving 3 bases of the junction unmatched. CDR3 length equals 13 residues. The CDR3 DNA follows: TGTGCCAGCAGAAAGACAGGGGGCACTGAAGCTTTCTTT. The encoded protein is CASRKTGGTEAFF.

This chain uses TRBV6-1 with TRBJ2-5, with D possibly TRBD2 on 6 matching bases. The V gene's germline CDR1 is MNHNS and CDR2 SASEGT. There are 17 residues in the CDR3. Deletions cut 1 base from V and 0 bases from J, with 15 bases between. CDR3 loop: CASSEDTVAVNQETQYF. The CDR3 bases are TGTGCCAGCAGTGAAGATACAGTAGCGGTAAACCAAGAGACCCAGTACTTC.

The chain is built from TRBV5-1 and TRBJ2-7; weak D call: TRBD2 (5 bases). V lost 4 bases, J lost 0 bases, and 17 bases lay in between. The CDR3 runs 16 residues. Germline CDR1 and CDR2: SGHRS and YFSETQ. The DNA for the CDR3 is TGCGCCAGCAGCCCTGGTGGCGAGGGCTACTCCTACGAGCAGTACTTC. It encodes CASSPGGEGYSYEQYF.

This chain links TRBV27 with TRBJ2-1; 9 bases line up with TRBD2. V shed 1 base and J 5 bases; nucleotides not matched to a gene: 12. Germline CDR1 and CDR2: MNHEY and SMNVEV (reference sequence). The CDR3 is made up of 18 amino acids. In DNA form, the CDR3 reads TGTGCCAGCAGTTTATTGTTTCGGGGCGGGAGGGCCAACAATGAGCAGTTCTTC. It specifies CASSLLFRGGRANNEQFF.

The chain joins TRBV27 to TRBJ2-7, with 9 nucleotides matching TRBD1. Germline V gives CDR1 MNHEY, CDR2 SMNVEV (reference sequence). Trimming cost V 4 bases and J 2 bases; bases outside gene matches: 3. The CDR3 runs to 14 residues. This chain's CDR3 is CASSWDRAAYEQYF. Here the CDR3 DNA reads TGTGCCAGCAGTTGGGACAGGGCCGCCTACGAGCAGTACTTC.

The chain carries TRBV28 and TRBJ1-2; TRBD1 agrees at 7 bases. The germline CDR1 and CDR2 sequences are MDHEN and SYDVKM. The CDR3 covers 13 residues. Unmatched junction bases numbered 8, after V lost 5 bases and J lost 8 bases. The CDR3 protein is CASSPQGVRGYTF. The CDR3 DNA reads as TGTGCCAGCAGTCCGCAGGGGGTCCGGGGCTACACCTTC.

J is TRBJ1-2 and V is TRBV20-1, with D uncertain. The CDR3 is made up of 9 amino acids. CDR1 and CDR2 from the germline V gene are DFQATT and SNEGSKA (reference sequence). Trimming took 6 bases from V and 8 from J, leaving 7 bases between them. The CDR3 region is CSASAGYTF. The CDR3 nucleotides are TGCAGTGCGTCTGCGGGCTACACCTTC.

This clone is a singleton in its sample. The chain has TRBV18 and TRBJ1-2; 7 bases match TRBD1. The junction had 4 bases not matched to a gene; V was cut back by 2 bases and J by 13 bases. The CDR3 runs 11 residues. CDR1 is KGHSH, CDR2 LQKENI, per germline. This CDR3 is CASSPGQVSTF. The CDR3 DNA follows: TGTGCCAGCTCACCAGGACAGGTTTCCACCTTC.

The chain combines TRBV2 with TRBJ1-1; a weak D match, TRBD1 (6 bases). There are 13 residues in the CDR3. The germline gives CDR1 SNHLY, CDR2 FYNNEI. V was cut by 6 bases and J by 4 bases, with 12 bases left in between. The CDR3 reads CASRFTGPTEAFF. The CDR3 nucleotides read TGTGCCAGCAGGTTCACAGGGCCCACTGAAGCTTTCTTT.

Note on this clone: The sample holds other DNA sequences that translate to the same CDR3. The gene calls are TRBV6-5 and TRBJ2-3; maybe TRBD1 (5 bases). The CDR3 is made up of 13 amino acids. The V and J ends lost 1 base and 4 bases respectively, with 6 bases between them. CDR1 is MNHEY, CDR2 SVGAGI, per germline. CDR3 DNA: TGTGCCAGCAGTTACTTAGGGGCAGATACGCAGTATTTT. As protein: CASSYLGADTQYF.

The chain carries TRBV18 and TRBJ1-1, with 7 nucleotides matching TRBD1. This CDR3 is 13 amino acids long. Germline V CDR1 and CDR2: KGHSH, LQKENI. Losses at the gene ends were 5 bases for V and 8 bases for J; bases not matched to a gene: 8. This CDR3 reads CASSGNRGKEAFF. CDR3 bases: TGTGCCAGCTCAGGCAACAGGGGAAAAGAAGCTTTCTTT.

Only one count was recorded for this clone. V and J are TRBV28 and TRBJ1-1, with 7 bases matching TRBD1. V shed 8 bases, J shed 4 bases, and the junction held 13 bases outside the gene matches. The CDR3 totals 15 residues. Germline-derived CDR1 and CDR2 are MDHEN and SYDVKM. The CDR3: CASGIPGQAFTEAFF. The CDR3 DNA sequence: TGTGCCAGCGGCATCCCTGGACAGGCCTTCACTGAAGCTTTCTTT.

V gene TRBV27 combines with J gene TRBJ1-5, with 8 nucleotides matching TRBD1. V trimming: 2 bases; J trimming: 4 bases; junction bases outside the gene matches: 4. The length of the CDR3 is 15 residues. CDR1 is MNHEY, CDR2 SMNVEV, per germline (reference sequence). The CDR3 bases are TGTGCCAGCAGTTTAAAGAGACAGGGGAATCAGCCCCAGCATTTT. It codes for CASSLKRQGNQPQHF.

The chain has TRBV4-2 and TRBJ2-1; 10 nucleotides agree with TRBD2. Germline values: CDR1 LGHNA, CDR2 YNFKEQ. J lost 7 bases, V lost 8 bases, and 17 bases had no gene match. The CDR3 spans 17 residues. This CDR3 reads CASSLGESGRALNEQFF. In nucleotides, the CDR3 is TGTGCCAGCTCATTGGGGGAGAGCGGGAGGGCCCTTAATGAGCAGTTCTTC.

The chain is built from TRBV4-2 and TRBJ1-5; D call uncertain. The CDR3 covers 14 residues. CDR1 is LGHNA, CDR2 YNFKEQ, per germline. Trimming shortened V by 0 bases and J by 7 bases, and 10 bases separated the two germline ends. This CDR3 reads CASSQDAGQQPQHF. CDR3 sequence (DNA): TGTGCCAGCAGCCAAGATGCAGGTCAGCAGCCCCAGCATTTT.

V is TRBV6-6 and J is TRBJ1-1; D unclear. V was shortened by 2 bases and J by 2 bases, with 9 bases between the two germline ends. Germline V gene sequence: CDR1 MNHNY, CDR2 SVGAGI (reference sequence). The CDR3 spans 14 residues. The CDR3: CASSYSQVNTEAFF. The CDR3, as DNA: TGTGCCAGCAGTTACAGCCAGGTCAACACTGAAGCTTTCTTT.

This chain joins TRBV28 and TRBJ2-1; D may be TRBD1 (5 bases). CDR3 length equals 14 residues. CDR1 is MDHEN and CDR2 is SYDVKM in the germline V gene. The germline V and J ends were trimmed by 5 bases and 3 bases, with 11 bases remaining between them. The DNA of the CDR3 is TGTGCCAGCAGTCCACGACAGATCTACAATGAGCAGTTCTTC. Amino acid sequence: CASSPRQIYNEQFF.

This clone was seen a single time. The CDR3 sequence is CASRETSGFVSDTQYF. In DNA form, the CDR3 reads TGTGCCAGTAGAGAGACTAGCGGGTTCGTCTCAGATACGCAGTATTTT. The V call is TRBV19, the J call TRBJ2-3; 10 bases are shared with TRBD2. The ends lost 6 bases at V and 4 bases at J; junction bases unmatched: 10. CDR3 length: 16 residues. CDR1 LNHDA and CDR2 SQIVND come from the germline V gene (reference sequence).

This clone was recorded only once. The J gene is TRBJ2-7, the V gene TRBV9; the D gene is possibly TRBD2 (5 bases). The CDR3 runs 15 residues. From germline, CDR1 is SGDLS and CDR2 YYNGEE. V gave up 0 bases and J gave up 3 bases, with 13 bases separating them. CDR3 sequence: CASSVAYGGLYEQYF. The CDR3 bases are TGTGCCAGCAGCGTAGCTTACGGCGGGCTCTACGAGCAGTACTTC.

V gene TRBV4-1 combines with J gene TRBJ2-7, with D hard to call. The V gene lost 1 base and the J gene lost 5 bases, with 12 bases spanning the gap. This CDR3 spans 14 amino acids. Germline assignment: CDR1 MGHRA and CDR2 YSYEKL. For the CDR3, the DNA is TGCGCCAGCAGCCAAGGCTCTGAGGTCGACGAGCAGTACTTC. It encodes CASSQGSEVDEQYF.

A note on this clone: The germline gene is not matched at one end of the junction; a read error may be the cause. V and J are TRBV5-3 and TRBJ1-2; possibly TRBD1 for D (5 bases). TRBV5-3 is noted as an ORF with a role that remains uncertain. The CDR3 has 18 residues. In DNA form, the CDR3 reads TGTGTCAGAAGCCGAAGCTCGGATTCCAGGGATATCGTCTATGGCTACACCTTC. Its protein is CVRSRSSDSRDIVYGYTF.

The chain couples TRBV27 to TRBJ1-1, with unresolved D. The germline V gene encodes CDR1 MNHEY and CDR2 SMNVEV (reference sequence). Between the trimmed V and J ends, which lost 0 bases and 4 bases, there was a span of 12 bases. The CDR3 extends over 15 amino acids. This CDR3 is CASSLSRVGSTEAFF. Here the CDR3 DNA reads TGTGCCAGCAGTTTATCGAGGGTAGGGAGCACTGAAGCTTTCTTT.